These 32 T cell receptor beta chains were sequenced from one sample in a study of cytomegalovirus exposure and HLA in healthy donors (dated by TCRdb to 2016 to 2017). Library prep was done by the immunoSEQ multiplex PCR assay. The clones in this table, taken by TCRdb from immuneACCESS, are in-frame only. Not every clone is retained; where verified, under half of the shortfall comes from an unresolved V gene, and the cause of the rest is unknown. Here the sample has 260,000 or so clones; around 90% occur a single time. The ten largest clonotypes hold approximately 3% of the sample. Sequencing used PBMCs. The source of these receptors is a woman in her twenties or thirties in good health and CMV-seronegative.

V gene TRBV19 combines with J gene TRBJ2-2, with D possibly being TRBD2 (5 bases). This CDR3 is built from 13 residues. Trimming removed 9 bases from V and 1 base from J, with 9 bases in between. Per the germline V gene, CDR1 is LNHDA and CDR2 is SQIVND (reference sequence). This CDR3 is CASSRGNTGELFF. DNA of the CDR3: TGTGCCAGCAGCCGGGGGAACACCGGGGAGCTGTTTTTT.

This rearrangement joins TRBV5-1 to TRBJ2-5, with a tentative D call TRBD2 (5 bases). CDR1 is SGHRS, CDR2 YFSETQ, per germline. V was shortened by 3 bases and J by 2 bases, with 5 bases between the two germline ends. This CDR3 has 12 residues. CDR3 in DNA: TGCGCCAGCAGCTCGGGGCAAGAGACCCAGTACTTC. Protein sequence: CASSSGQETQYF.

The chain carries TRBV5-1 and TRBJ2-1; D is tentatively TRBD1 or TRBD2 (5 bases each). V dropped 1 base and J dropped 0 bases, with 17 bases sitting between them. The germline CDR1 and CDR2 sequences are SGHRS and YFSETQ. The CDR3 length is 18 residues. CDR3 DNA: TGCGCCAGCAGCTTGATGTCCGGGACCAGGAGCTCCTACAATGAGCAGTTCTTC. Protein sequence: CASSLMSGTRSSYNEQFF.

The J gene is TRBJ2-7, the V gene TRBV25-1; no clear D. The CDR3 consists of 14 residues. Germline V gene data show CDR1 as MGHDK and CDR2 as SYGVNS. Deletions cut 9 bases from V and 0 bases from J, with 15 bases between. For the CDR3, the DNA is TGTGCCAGTGGTAAGACGGGCGCCTCCTACGAGCAGTACTTC. Protein: CASGKTGASYEQYF.

CDR3 residues: CASSPGTNTGELFF. The CDR3 coding sequence is TGTGCCAGCAGCCCCGGGACCAACACCGGGGAGCTGTTTTTT. The V and J genes are TRBV7-3 and TRBJ2-2; D possibly uses TRBD1 or TRBD2 (5 bases each). From germline, CDR1 is SGHTA and CDR2 FQGTGA. V was shortened by 5 bases and J by 2 bases, with 9 bases between the two germline ends. The CDR3 length is 14 residues.

CDR3 residues: CAIASDLRFYEQYF. The CDR3 nucleotides are TGTGCCATCGCGTCGGACTTACGTTTCTACGAGCAGTACTTC. The rearrangement uses TRBV10-3 and TRBJ2-7; a possible D gene is TRBD2 (5 bases). This CDR3 comprises 14 residues. Trimming removed 8 bases from V and 3 bases from J, with 17 bases in between. Germline CDR1 is ENHRY and CDR2 is SYGVKD.

V usage is TRBV7-8 and J usage is TRBJ2-7; 7 bases fit TRBD1. V lost 2 bases and J lost 0; bases outside the gene matches: 13. The germline CDR1 and CDR2 sequences are SGHVS and FQNEAQ. The CDR3 contains 18 residues. Here the CDR3 reads CASSLPVRRQGNSYEQYF. Written as DNA, the CDR3 is TGTGCCAGCAGCTTACCAGTACGGAGACAGGGAAACTCCTACGAGCAGTACTTC. Supplemented by reference TRBV7-8 and TRBJ2-7, the full variable domain reads GAGVSQSPRYKVAKRGQDVALRCDPISGHVSLFWYQQALGQGPEFLTYFQNEAQLDKSGLPSDRFFAERPEGSVSTLKIQRTQQEDSAVYLCASSLPVRRQGNSYEQYFGPGTRLTVT.

The chain links TRBV4-2 to TRBJ2-7; 8 bases are shared with TRBD1. The ends lost 1 base at V and 3 bases at J; junction bases unmatched: 8. The CDR3 has 16 amino acids. Germline V CDR1 and CDR2: LGHNA, YNFKEQ. CDR3 residues: CASSQGTGQGFYEQYF. CDR3 in DNA: TGTGCCAGCAGCCAAGGTACCGGACAGGGTTTCTACGAGCAGTACTTC.

V and J are TRBV28 and TRBJ2-2; TRBD1 agrees at 8 bases. The CDR3 consists of 15 residues. Germline V gene lookup returns CDR1 MDHEN and CDR2 SYDVKM. J lost 5 bases, V lost 6 bases, and 8 bases had no gene match. In DNA form, the CDR3 reads TGTGCCAGCAGATTGCAGGGGGCAGGGACCGGGGAGCTGTTTTTT. Translated, it gives CASRLQGAGTGELFF.

The rearrangement links TRBV7-9 to TRBJ2-7; 11 nucleotides align to TRBD2. The CDR3 spans 15 residues. The trim removed 1 base at V and 7 bases at J, leaving 6 bases unmatched. Per the germline V gene, CDR1 is SEHNR and CDR2 is FQNEAQ (reference sequence). The CDR3 coding sequence is TGTGCCAGCAGCTTAGGTACTAGCGGGAGTGTTGAGCAGTACTTC. Its protein product is CASSLGTSGSVEQYF.

The chain links TRBV5-6 to TRBJ2-3; 10 bases fit TRBD2. This CDR3 spans 18 amino acids. The germline gives CDR1 SGHDT, CDR2 YYEEEE. After removal of 1 base from V and 4 bases from J, the junction contained 12 bases not matched to a gene. This CDR3 reads CASSLPPLAGDRADTQYF. As DNA, the CDR3 is TGTGCCAGCAGCTTGCCACCCCTAGCGGGAGATCGAGCAGATACGCAGTATTTT.

The CDR3 reads CASSLATGPYEQYF. Written as DNA, the CDR3 is TGTGCCAGCAGCTTGGCAACGGGCCCCTACGAGCAGTACTTC. V and J are TRBV5-6 and TRBJ2-7; D gene uncertain. V dropped 0 bases and J dropped 2 bases, with 9 bases sitting between them. The CDR3 spans 14 residues. CDR1 and CDR2 (germline): SGHDT, YYEEEE.

On this clone: The sample has other DNA sequences that encode this CDR3 too. The chain combines TRBV15 with TRBJ2-7, with TRBD2 as a possible D gene (6 bases). V was shortened by 0 bases and J by 6 bases, with 12 bases between the two germline ends. There are 14 residues in the CDR3. Germline CDR1 and CDR2: LNHNV and YYDKDF (reference sequence). In nucleotides, the CDR3 is TGTGCCACCAGCAGAGATCGGGCGGGACCCGAGCAGTACTTC. It is translated as CATSRDRAGPEQYF.

The V and J genes are TRBV4-2 and TRBJ1-2; D unclear. The CDR3 loop spans 13 amino acids. CDR1 and CDR2 from the germline V gene are LGHNA and YNFKEQ. V was cut by 3 bases and J by 0 bases, with 5 bases left in between. CDR3 residues: CASSQSANYGYTF. Written as DNA, the CDR3 is TGTGCCAGCAGCCAGAGTGCTAACTATGGCTACACCTTC.

The rearrangement links TRBV27 to TRBJ2-1, with D perhaps given as TRBD1 or TRBD2 (5 bases each). This CDR3 spans 15 amino acids. V lost 7 bases and J lost 6, with 19 bases in between. Germline V CDR1 and CDR2: MNHEY, SMNVEV (reference sequence). The CDR3 nucleotides are TGTGCCAGCATCGGGGCGGGTGGGGTCGGCAATGAGCAGTTCTTC. It yields the protein CASIGAGGVGNEQFF.

The rearrangement joins TRBV5-1 to TRBJ2-2, with D perhaps matching TRBD2 (6 bases). Per germline, CDR1 SGHRS and CDR2 YFSETQ. The CDR3 totals 16 residues. V gave up 0 bases and J gave up 4 bases, with 13 bases separating them. The CDR3 region has the DNA TGCGCCAGCAGCTTGGACGGGAGCATAAGCACCGGGGAGCTGTTTTTT. Its translation is CASSLDGSISTGELFF.

CDR3 residues: CASSQGSGMAYNEQFF. DNA of the CDR3: TGCGCCAGCAGCCAAGGTAGCGGGATGGCCTACAATGAGCAGTTCTTC. The chain has TRBV4-3 and TRBJ2-1; 8 nucleotides align to TRBD2. The V gene's germline CDR1 is LGHNA and CDR2 YSLEER. This CDR3 region has 16 residues. The J segment lost 2 bases and the V segment lost 1 base, leaving 4 bases of the junction unmatched.

The chain links TRBV2 to TRBJ2-1; 8 bases line up with TRBD2. The CDR3 runs to 14 residues. From germline, CDR1 is SNHLY and CDR2 FYNNEI. With V trimmed by 7 bases and J by 7 bases, 9 bases remained unmatched. CDR3 nucleotides: TGTGCCAGCAAATCAGCGGGAGTTGGAAATGAGCAGTTCTTC. It specifies CASKSAGVGNEQFF.

The chain joins TRBV18 to TRBJ1-4; D might be TRBD1 (6 bases). V was cut by 3 bases and J by 8 bases, with 10 bases left in between. The germline CDR1 and CDR2 sequences are KGHSH and LQKENI. This CDR3 region has 13 residues. The CDR3 nucleotides are TGTGCCAGCTCACCGCAGGGGAACGAAAAACTGTTTTTT. It translates to CASSPQGNEKLFF.

The chain joins TRBV27 to TRBJ1-2; a possible D gene is TRBD1 (5 bases). There are 14 residues in the CDR3. Germline V CDR1 and CDR2: MNHEY, SMNVEV (reference sequence). Trimming took 5 bases from V and 4 from J, leaving 14 bases between them. The CDR3: CASSTTRDRYGYTF. The CDR3 DNA is TGTGCCAGCAGTACCACGAGGGACCGCTATGGCTACACCTTC.

V gene TRBV23-1 combines with J gene TRBJ2-5; TRBD2 aligns across 8 bases. TRBV23-1 is treated as an ORF (open reading frame) with a function not yet certain. The V segment lost 2 bases and the J segment 7 bases; nucleotides outside the gene matches: 24. The CDR3 spans 20 residues. The CDR3: CASSQVRGASVLAVLGTQYF. Here the CDR3 DNA reads TGCGCCAGCAGTCAAGTGAGGGGGGCGTCCGTACTAGCGGTGCTAGGGACCCAGTACTTC.

The chain recombines TRBV2 with TRBJ2-1; 9 bases match TRBD2. Germline V gene sequence: CDR1 SNHLY, CDR2 FYNNEI. J was trimmed by 7 bases and V by 4 bases; bases with no gene match: 5. CDR3 length: 14 residues. DNA of the CDR3: TGTGCCAGCAGTGTAGCGGGAGCGGGGAATGAGCAGTTCTTC. This codes for CASSVAGAGNEQFF.

Worth noting for this clone: This specimen includes other DNA sequences encoding the same CDR3. The chain is built from TRBV5-6 and TRBJ2-7, with TRBD2 identical over 7 bases. The CDR3 totals 14 residues. Trimming took 4 bases from V and 4 from J; bases not matched to a gene: 8. The germline CDR1 and CDR2 sequences are SGHDT and YYEEEE. Here the CDR3 reads CASSPGTGGYEQYF. The DNA for the CDR3 is TGTGCCAGCAGCCCCGGAACGGGAGGTTACGAGCAGTACTTC.

The chain is built from TRBV19 and TRBJ1-1; a weak D match, TRBD1 (5 bases). CDR3 size: 15 residues. Per germline, CDR1 LNHDA and CDR2 SQIVND (reference sequence). Trimming removed 5 bases from V and 1 base from J, with 14 bases in between. The CDR3 spells CASSLVGGTNTEAFF. DNA of the CDR3: TGTGCCAGTAGTCTCGTCGGGGGTACGAACACTGAAGCTTTCTTT.

This clone was counted once. The rearrangement links TRBV29-1 to TRBJ2-2; tentatively, D is TRBD2 (5 bases). Deletions cut 2 bases from V and 2 bases from J, with 12 bases between. The CDR3 has 15 residues. Looked up from germline, CDR1 is SQVTM and CDR2 is ANQGSEA. The CDR3 DNA sequence: TGCAGCGTTGAACTAGGGAGTCTCAACACCGGGGAGCTGTTTTTT. As protein: CSVELGSLNTGELFF.

The chain links TRBV7-2 to TRBJ2-1; TRBD2 matches at 15 bases. The CDR3 loop spans 16 amino acids. The germline gives CDR1 SGHTA, CDR2 FQGNSA. V lost 4 bases to trimming and J lost 7 bases; unmatched junction nucleotides: 5. CDR3 region: CASSWTSGRAGNEQFF. The CDR3 DNA is TGTGCCAGCAGCTGGACTAGCGGGAGGGCAGGGAATGAGCAGTTCTTC.

This clone has a single count. The chain carries TRBV5-4 and TRBJ2-2; 9 bases are shared with TRBD2. The CDR3 is made up of 17 amino acids. The germline CDR1 and CDR2 sequences are SGHNT and YYREEE (reference sequence). V lost 2 bases to trimming and J lost 3 bases; unmatched junction nucleotides: 8. CDR3 sequence (DNA): TGTGCCAGCAGCTTTAGGGGGCTAGCGGGATACACCGGGGAGCTGTTTTTT. Translation gives CASSFRGLAGYTGELFF.

This chain uses TRBV28 with TRBJ2-5; TRBD1 matches 9 bases. The V and J ends lost 2 bases and 5 bases, in that order; junction bases with no gene match: 6. Germline V CDR1 and CDR2: MDHEN, SYDVKM. The CDR3 totals 15 residues. CDR3 sequence (DNA): TGTGCCAGCAGTTTACAAGGGACAGGGATGGAGACCCAGTACTTC. It specifies CASSLQGTGMETQYF.

Only one count was recorded for this clone. The chain recombines TRBV9 with TRBJ1-3; no reliable D call. Germline V gene lookup returns CDR1 SGDLS and CDR2 YYNGEE. The CDR3 totals 14 residues. Trimming cost V 4 bases and J 7 bases, with 15 bases left between them. CDR3 nucleotide sequence: TGTGCCAGCAGCCCTCTCTCTCTGGATAACACCATATATTTT. This translates into CASSPLSLDNTIYF.

The V gene is TRBV5-4, the J gene TRBJ2-7, with 8 bases lining up with TRBD2. CDR1 is SGHNT, CDR2 YYREEE, per germline (reference sequence). This CDR3 spans 16 amino acids. V lost 3 bases and J lost 3; bases outside the gene matches: 11. The CDR3 sequence: CASSSYTSGLGYEQYF. The CDR3 DNA follows: TGTGCCAGCAGCTCCTATACTAGCGGACTGGGCTACGAGCAGTACTTC.

In its sample, this clone was seen a few times. The chain recombines TRBV19 with TRBJ1-4; D is unresolved. CDR1 and CDR2 from the germline V gene are LNHDA and SQIVND (reference sequence). Trimming took off 8 bases at V and 3 bases at J, with 7 bases between the two ends. This CDR3 is built from 12 residues. The CDR3 loop reads CASGSSNEKLFF. The CDR3, as DNA: TGTGCCAGTGGGAGCTCTAATGAAAAACTGTTTTTT.

The CDR3 loop reads CASSQGQNSYEQYF. The CDR3 nucleotides read TGTGCCAGCAGCCAGGGACAGAACTCCTACGAGCAGTACTTC. This sequence joins TRBV4-2 and TRBJ2-7; 7 nucleotides line up with TRBD1. The CDR3 consists of 14 residues. Germline loops: CDR1 LGHNA, CDR2 YNFKEQ. Trimming at V came to 3 bases and at J to 0 bases, leaving 2 bases not matched to a gene.